Given below is one TCR beta chain in context. The data are from a study of shared clonotypes between healthy human individuals. Study background: The donors, two women and a few men, were aged 18 to 49.

Germline CDR1 is SQVTM and CDR2 is ANQGSEA. J lost 6 bases, V lost 4 bases, and 5 bases had no gene match. The CDR3 spans 12 residues. The run depth of the assay was deep. Sorted subsets were amplified in replicate PCRs using 200 to 250 ng DNA, approximately 30,000 T cell genomes. The assay was immunoSEQ multiplex PCR, and TCRdb's table has in-frame clones only and misses some. The sample holds 2 million to 2.5 million clones, 85% to 95% seen once. The source is a man younger than 30 in good health. Some clones in this sample may be carry-over from other donors' samples. The sample taken for sequencing was naive CD4+ T cells from PBMCs. This sample's subset: CD45RA+ positively selected. The chain combines TRBV29-1 with TRBJ2-7; 8 bases agree with TRBD2. CDR3 coding DNA: TGCAGCGTTGCGGTGAGCGGGAGCGAGCAGTACTTC. As protein: CSVAVSGSEQYF.